This TCR gamma chain was captured by sequencing in a study of γδ T cells in repeated Plasmodium falciparum infection. TCRdb re-analyzed the multiplex PCR reads via CATT. The table records approximately 28,000 gamma-chain clones, about 3% of them present only once. Concerning this clone itself: A far bigger clonotype differs at one base, so this is likely a read error.

CDR3 size: 14 residues. In germline, CDR1 is GITISATS, CDR2 ISYDGTV (reference sequence). The V gene end was trimmed by 1 base and the J gene end by 7 bases; junction bases not matched to a gene: 10. Bulk repertoires came from Vgamma9/Vdelta2+ or Vdelta2-negative gammadelta T cells flow-sorted from PBMC. The clonotype was recovered from a pool of human donors (malaria-infected and uninfected, not separated). The chain uses TRGV9 and TRGJ1 or TRGJ2. The J gene, absent from TCRdb, was called here by matching the DNA to germline. The sample taken for sequencing was gamma-delta T cells from blood. The CDR3 loop reads CALWEVETHYKKLF. The CDR3, as DNA: TGTGCCTTGTGGGAGGTTGAGACCCACTATAAGAAACTCTTT.